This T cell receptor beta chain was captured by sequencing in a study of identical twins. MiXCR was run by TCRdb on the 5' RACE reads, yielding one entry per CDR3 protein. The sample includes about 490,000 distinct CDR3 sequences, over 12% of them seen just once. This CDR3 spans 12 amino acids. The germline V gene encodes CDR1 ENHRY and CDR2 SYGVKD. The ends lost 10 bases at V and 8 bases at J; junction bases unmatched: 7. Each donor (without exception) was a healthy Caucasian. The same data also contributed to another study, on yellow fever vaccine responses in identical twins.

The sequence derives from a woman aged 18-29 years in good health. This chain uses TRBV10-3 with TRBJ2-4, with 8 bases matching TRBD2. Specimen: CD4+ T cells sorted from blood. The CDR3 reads CATKAGEDIQYF. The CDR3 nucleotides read TGTGCCACCAAAGCGGGAGAAGACATTCAGTACTTC.